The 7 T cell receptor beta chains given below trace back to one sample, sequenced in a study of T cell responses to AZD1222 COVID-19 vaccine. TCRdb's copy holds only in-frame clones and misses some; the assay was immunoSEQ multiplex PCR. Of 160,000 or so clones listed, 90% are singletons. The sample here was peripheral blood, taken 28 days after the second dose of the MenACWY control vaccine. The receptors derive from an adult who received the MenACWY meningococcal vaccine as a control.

CDR3 bases: TGTGCCAGCAGTACGGGACCTGGCGAGCAGTACTTC. It translates to CASSTGPGEQYF. This chain links TRBV27 with TRBJ2-7; D might be TRBD1 or TRBD2, each matching 5 bases. The CDR3 extends over 12 amino acids. Germline V lookup: CDR1 MNHEY, CDR2 SMNVEV (reference sequence). Trimming left V 5 bases short and J 6 bases short, with 11 bases between.

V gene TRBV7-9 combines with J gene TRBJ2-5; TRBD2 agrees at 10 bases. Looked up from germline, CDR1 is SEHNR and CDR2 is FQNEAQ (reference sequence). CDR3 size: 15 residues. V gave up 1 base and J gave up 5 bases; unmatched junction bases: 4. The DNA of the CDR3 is TGTGCCAGCAGCTTAGTTGGAGCGGGAGGGGAGACCCAGTACTTC. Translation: CASSLVGAGGETQYF.

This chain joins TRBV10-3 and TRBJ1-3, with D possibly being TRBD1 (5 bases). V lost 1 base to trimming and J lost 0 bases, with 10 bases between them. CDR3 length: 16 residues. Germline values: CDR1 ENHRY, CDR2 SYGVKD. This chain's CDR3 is CAISEYEDNSGNTIYF. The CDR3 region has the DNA TGTGCCATCAGTGAGTACGAGGACAACTCTGGAAACACCATATATTTT.

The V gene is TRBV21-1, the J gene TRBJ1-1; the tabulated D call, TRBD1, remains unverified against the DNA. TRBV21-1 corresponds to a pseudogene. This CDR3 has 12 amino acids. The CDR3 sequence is CASNQGVTEAFF. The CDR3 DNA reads TGTGCCAGCAATCAGGGGGTCACTGAAGCTTTCTTT.

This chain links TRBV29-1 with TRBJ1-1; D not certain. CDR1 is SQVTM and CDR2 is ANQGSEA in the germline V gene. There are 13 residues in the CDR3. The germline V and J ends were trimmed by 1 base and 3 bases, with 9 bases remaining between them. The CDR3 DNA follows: TGCAGCGTTGAAGCGCTGATAGACACTGAAGCTTTCTTT. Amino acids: CSVEALIDTEAFF.

The CDR3 protein is CASSLGADTQYF. Here the CDR3 DNA reads TGTGCCAGCAGCTTAGGTGCAGATACGCAGTATTTT. V and J are TRBV7-2 and TRBJ2-3; no definite D call. This CDR3 spans 12 amino acids. Looked up from germline, CDR1 is SGHTA and CDR2 is FQGNSA. V lost 1 base, J lost 4 bases, and 3 bases lay in between.

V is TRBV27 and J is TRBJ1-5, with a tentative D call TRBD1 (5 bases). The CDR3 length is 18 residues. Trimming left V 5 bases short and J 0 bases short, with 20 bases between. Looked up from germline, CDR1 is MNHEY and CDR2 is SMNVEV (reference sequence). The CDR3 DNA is TGTGCCAGCAGTCCCACAATGGGAGGGGTCTATAGCAATCAGCCCCAGCATTTT. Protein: CASSPTMGGVYSNQPQHF.